This entry features one T cell receptor beta chain sequence. This clone occurred once. Its antigen is unknown. The record has no base qualities; no much larger clone is one base away. The cohort was made up of roughly 670 healthy bone marrow donors. At the time of sampling, all cohort members were nominally healthy, though unrecorded immune exposures were likely present. The donor tested CMV seronegative, placing the donor among the 350 to 400 seronegative members of the cohort. A peripheral blood sample was provided by each donor, and peripheral blood mononuclear cells were used for TCR beta sequencing. Genomic DNA was extracted from the blood cell samples with the Qiagen DNeasy Blood Extraction Kit. Reading the germline V gene gives CDR1 SGHTA and CDR2 FQGTGA. The V end loses 5 bases and the J end loses 6 bases, and a stretch of 12 bases separates them. The CDR3 numbers 13 residues from cysteine through phenylalanine. The sequence is cut down to CDR3 DNA, 39 bases in frame from base 1.

Library preparation employed the immunoSEQ multiplex PCR assay. The multiplex PCR relied on a mix of 60 forward primers for TCR Vbeta segments and 13 reverse primers for TCR Jbeta segments. A multiplex PCR assay on genomic DNA amplified the CDR3 region of rearranged TCR beta genes. The amplified TCR beta libraries were sequenced on the Illumina HiSeq System as 87-base-pair reads. The study's processing was this. Across the 700 or so repertoires, a later analysis counted tens of millions of unique TCR beta chains, 9 million to 14 million of which were shared by at least two donors. Raw reads were error-corrected and collapsed into unique sequences with a nearest-neighbor algorithm that merged closely related sequences to remove PCR and sequencing errors. V, D and J gene segments were assigned by aligning CDR3 sequences to IMGT reference sequences. Each retained sequence needed at least a six-nucleotide match to both a V gene segment and a J gene segment. Rearrangements were called productive when the CDR3 lacked stop codons and stayed in frame with V and J; all others were non-productive. Following IMGT convention, CDR3 was defined as the stretch from the second conserved V-encoded cysteine up to the conserved J-encoded phenylalanine. The earlier analysis of 500 to 750 of the donors excluded any sequence lacking an unambiguous match to a single V gene segment. An earlier analysis of a few hundred of the donors called V segments functional above 56.7% productive rearrangements and segregating when the between-donor standard deviation exceeded 5%. A statistical classification framework was built to diagnose cytomegalovirus status from the catalog of TCR beta chain sequences. In a later analysis, TCR nucleotide sequences were compared against IMGT/GENE-DB human TR gene sequences so that V and J genes could be assigned. Using the TCRdist pipeline, a later analysis assigned CDR3 sequences along with most-parsimonious VDJ recombination scenarios. In a later analysis, every TCR beta chain was defined by the combination of its CDR3 amino acid sequence and its V-gene family, and reads without a unique V-gene family were dropped. As a way to deal with suspected cross-contamination and a sequencing artifact, a later analysis dropped 500 to 700 nucleotide sequences that were highly shared and had low generation probability. In a later analysis, a clonal expansion index for each public chain was calculated from normalized within-repertoire ranks of inferred template counts. In a later analysis, generation probabilities were computed with a VDJ recombination model fitted to out-of-frame rearrangements, and the resulting probabilities were checked against IGoR. Hypergeometric tests were used in a later analysis to score TCR-TCR, TCR-HLA and TCR-CMV co-occurrence, with a repertoire-size bias correction applied to the TCR pairs. To estimate false discovery rates, a later analysis permuted the HLA or CMV assignments 20 times. In a later analysis, co-occurring TCRs were grouped using DBSCAN, and TCRdist sequence similarity was added for clustering within HLA-allele-positive subsets. For co-occurrence clustering, repertoires with fewer than 30,000 or more than 120,000 public chains were excluded, along with about five repertoires with anomalous nucleotide sharing. Drawn from immuneACCESS, this table holds only the in-frame rearrangements with V and J called that TCRdb kept. Clones are partly lost; checked studies trace under half to an unresolved V gene and leave the rest unexplained. V and J calls plus clone size are reproduced from that table; the DNA served to infer D and trimming. This sample is represented by about 130,000 clones; around 73% of them were singletons. Of the sample, 1.4% to 1.5% is held by the ten largest clones.

These data come from a study of cytomegalovirus exposure and HLA in healthy donors (dated by TCRdb to between 2016 and 2019). Looking at the study overall: According to an earlier analysis of a few hundred of the donors, some 180 million T cells yielded roughly 110 million unique TCR beta sequences and more than 250 Gb of sequence data. An early release covering roughly 600 HLA-typed donors comprised approximately 300 gigabases of sequencing data and approximately 80 million unique TCR sequences. Among the roughly 400 genotyped donors, approximately 76% belonged to the genetic ancestry cluster associated with self-reported Caucasian donors. The study aimed to test whether cataloging public T cell receptors could reveal signatures of past pathogen exposure. The study profiled the T cell repertoires of 500 to 800 subjects by immunosequencing and related them to cytomegalovirus serostatus. In addition to the first cohort of 666 subjects, a separate validation cohort of 120 different subjects was used. High-throughput TCR immunosequencing, statistical association of individual TCRs with disease status, and machine learning were combined to predict cytomegalovirus infection status. A later analysis re-analyzed previously published TCR beta repertoires from approximately 670 donors and added high-resolution HLA genotyping to study TCR occurrence patterns. In the later analysis, no new phenotypic data were used to find candidate immune exposures; instead, reliance was placed on TCR beta sequences and their occurrence across donors. An earlier analysis of some 500 of the donors used high-throughput TCR beta sequencing to judge whether each TCR beta V gene segment behaved as functional or pseudogenic. Alongside the repertoire data, information on donor age, sex, ethnicity and CMV serostatus was compiled. A later genetic analysis took genome-wide SNP genotypes for about 60% of the roughly 670 donors and used that subset as a discovery cohort. Every discovery cohort repertoire had been produced on one sequencing platform. Both class I and class II loci were covered by HLA typing, at four-digit resolution. Typing coverage differed by locus: A, B, C, DRB1 and DQB1 were typed in about 629-640 donors, DQA1 in about 500, DPA1 in 600 to 610, and DPB1 in approximately 450. Several DR-DQ haplotypes were treated as single units for association and clustering because of strong linkage in the cohort. Among 300 to 500 genotyped donors of the cohort, an average of around 250,000 unique TCR beta nucleotide sequences was sequenced per donor, of which roughly 18% were non-productive.

The study at large found these results: A further reported finding was that TCR beta sequences accurately predicted the HLA-A and HLA-B alleles for most subjects in the first cohort. The only immune exposure information available for the cohort was CMV serostatus. Across donors, most TCR sequences were observed very rarely, whereas some public TCRs were present in many individuals. Linkage disequilibrium might explain the correlated functional status among segregating V segments, but an unknown experimental factor could not be ruled out. In an earlier analysis of some 500 of the donors, most TCR beta V segments were observed in productive rearrangements about 90% or about 30% of the time, broadly matching IMGT annotations. According to a later analysis, parvovirus B19, influenza, CMV and Epstein-Barr virus appeared linked to several top co-occurrence clusters. Because counts were too low, 15 to 20 rarely observed V segments, including chromosome 9 orphons, were left out of the earlier analysis of 587 of the donors. In a later analysis, HLA-associated TCR beta chains were found to be more clonally expanded and to have lower generation probabilities than equally common non-associated chains. Compared with the roughly 710-donor mean, donors in an Asian-associated ancestry cluster had fewer N-insertions in productive TCRs, according to a later genetic analysis. Because the 87-base-pair reads could not distinguish some IMGT-functional V segments, including TRBV6-2 and TRBV6-3, those segments were excluded. A cluster of highly shared sequence variants was judged likely to represent a technical artifact of the sequencing pipeline. A total of fewer than 200 TCR beta chains were listed by the study as associated with cytomegalovirus. The presence/absence analyses assumed that sequencing depth was roughly uniform across donors, and that assumption may not be true. Because HLA typing was missing for some donors at each locus, association tests included only the typed subset. A later analysis found that TCR association rates varied across HLA loci, with DRB1 alleles showing the most associated TCRs and HLA-C alleles the fewest. In a later analysis, most CMV-associated TCR beta chains were found to appear HLA-restricted, with HLA associations seemingly driven largely by CMV exposure. The classifier was reported to diagnose cytomegalovirus status with high specificity and sensitivity in both the original cohort and the validation cohort. The cohort was sequenced for TCR beta chains only, and without alpha or paired-chain data the features that could be detected were limited. In vitro tests confirmed that a few of the cytomegalovirus-associated TCR beta chains recognize cytomegalovirus antigens. V-gene and J-gene trimming of TCR beta chains was associated with a missense DCLRE1C variant in a later genetic analysis, and the association was replicated in an independent cohort. Strong co-occurrence of HLA alleles, especially DR and DQ, made assigning TCR associations to individual alleles difficult. A later analysis associated 16,951 TCR beta sequences with specific HLA alleles at a false discovery rate of 0.05. It was suggested by the authors that the approach could potentially be generalized to other disease states and immunological phenotypes.

Sequences were obtained from PBMCs. This clonotype was obtained from a female donor in good health and CMV-seronegative. The chain is assembled from TRBV7-3 and TRBJ2-3, and TRBD1 may be the D gene, going by 6 matching bases. The bases are TGTGCCAGCAGCCCGGACACAGGGGATACGCAGTATTTT. Its protein is CASSPDTGDTQYF. Where the CDR3 stops, the reference TRBV7-3 and TRBJ2-3 genes take over; the full variable domain is GAGVSQTPSNKVTEKGKYVELRCDPISGHTALYWYRQSLGQGPEFLIYFQGTGAADDSGLPNDRFFAVRPEGSVSTLKIQRTERGDSAVYLCASSPDTGDTQYFGPGTRLTVL.